What follows describes a single T cell receptor (beta chain). Its specificity is unknown. CD8 cells regarded as naive lacked CD45RO, were positively chosen for CCR7, and omitted terminally differentiated effector memory CD45RA+ cells. Each sample came from a Caucasian adult donor living in Nashville, Tennessee. The sample originates from a study of shared clonotypes between healthy human individuals. Study results and caveats: Non-shared clonotypes had lower generation probabilities than clonotypes shared by all four sorted-subset donors.

Running of the assay took place at deep level. Using immunoSEQ multiplex PCR, the repertoire was profiled, and TCRdb retains in-frame clones only, with some absent. The sample lists approximately 2,000,000 clones, just under 95% occurring once. The sample comprised naive CD8+ T cells from PBMCs. The sequence was obtained from a man between 18 and 35 years old in good health. Some clones in this sample may be carry-over from other donors' samples.

The CDR3 here is CASSPGQRSGETQYF. CDR3 DNA: TGTGCCAGCTCACCAGGACAGCGTTCAGGGGAGACCCAGTACTTC. The J gene is TRBJ2-5, the V gene TRBV18; D might be TRBD1 (6 bases). The CDR3 consists of 15 residues. Trimming cost V 2 bases and J 5 bases, with 15 bases left between them. The germline gives CDR1 KGHSH, CDR2 LQKENI.